This T cell receptor beta chain was documented in a study of T cell changes during pregnancy in multiple sclerosis. TCRdb's copy holds only in-frame clones and misses some; the assay was immunoSEQ multiplex PCR. The sample carries about 65,000 clones, almost 95% recorded once. Between the trimmed V and J ends, which lost 6 bases and 4 bases, there was a span of 21 bases. CDR1 and CDR2 from the germline V gene are LGHNA and YNFKEQ. The CDR3 runs 16 residues. Specimen: CD8+ T cells from peripheral blood mononuclear cells, collected in the third trimester of pregnancy. The sequence derives from a female donor in good health, enrolled as a control in a pregnancy study. This chain links TRBV4-2 with TRBJ1-1, with a possible D match to TRBD1 (6 bases). CDR3 nucleotides: TGTGCCAGCAGACCTTCCCCCTTTGGACAGTTCACTGAAGCTTTCTTT. Amino acids: CASRPSPFGQFTEAFF.